This T cell receptor (beta chain) was sequenced for a study of T cell repertoires in cytomegalovirus infection. Many counts were recorded for this clonotype. The CDR3 has 15 amino acids. Trimming removed 5 bases from V and 6 bases from J; junction bases left unmatched: 11. CDR1 is MNHEY and CDR2 is SVGAGI in the germline V gene. TCRdb independently ran MiXCR on the reads; one entry per CDR3 protein. Here the sample spans under 800,000 distinct CDR3 sequences, roughly 26% being singletons. This receptor was taken from a human donor in good health (CMV status not recorded). Some clones in this sample may be carry-over from other donors' samples. The gene calls are TRBV6-5 and TRBJ1-2; 8 positions match TRBD1. The material sequenced was CD8+ T cells from PBMCs. The CDR3 loop is CASSNHPGGSDGYTF. For the CDR3, the DNA is TGTGCCAGCAGTAACCACCCAGGGGGCTCTGATGGCTACACCTTC.